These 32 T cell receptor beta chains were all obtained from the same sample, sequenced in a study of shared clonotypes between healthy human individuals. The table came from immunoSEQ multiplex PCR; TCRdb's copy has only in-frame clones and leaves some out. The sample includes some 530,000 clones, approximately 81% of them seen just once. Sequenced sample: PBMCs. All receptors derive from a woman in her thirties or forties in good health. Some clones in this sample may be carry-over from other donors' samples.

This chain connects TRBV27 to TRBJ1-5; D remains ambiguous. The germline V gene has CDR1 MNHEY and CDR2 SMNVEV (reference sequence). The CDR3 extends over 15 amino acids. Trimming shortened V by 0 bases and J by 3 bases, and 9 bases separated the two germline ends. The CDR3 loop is CASSLSGSVNQPQHF. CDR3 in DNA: TGTGCCAGCAGTTTATCTGGAAGTGTCAATCAGCCCCAGCATTTT.

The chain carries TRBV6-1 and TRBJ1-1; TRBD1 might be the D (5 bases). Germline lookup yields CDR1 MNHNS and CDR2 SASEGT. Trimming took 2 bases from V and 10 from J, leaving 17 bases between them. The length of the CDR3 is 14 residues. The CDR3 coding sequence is TGTGCCAGCAGTGAAAGGGGCTCGACCCTGGGAGCTTTCTTT. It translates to CASSERGSTLGAFF.

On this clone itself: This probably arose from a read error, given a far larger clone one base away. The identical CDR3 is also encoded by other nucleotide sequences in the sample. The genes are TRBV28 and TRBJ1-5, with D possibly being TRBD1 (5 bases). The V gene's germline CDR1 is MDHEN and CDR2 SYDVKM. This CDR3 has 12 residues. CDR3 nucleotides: TGCGCCAGCAGTTGGGCGTCTGGGCAGGGTTTTTTC. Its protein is CASSWASGQGFF.

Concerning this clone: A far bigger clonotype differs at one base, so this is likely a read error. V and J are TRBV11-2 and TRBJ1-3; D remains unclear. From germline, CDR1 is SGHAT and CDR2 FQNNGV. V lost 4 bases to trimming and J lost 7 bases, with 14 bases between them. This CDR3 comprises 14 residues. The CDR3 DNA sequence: TGTGCCAGCAGCTCCCCCCTATTTGCGAACACCATATATTTT. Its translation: CASSSPLFANTIYF. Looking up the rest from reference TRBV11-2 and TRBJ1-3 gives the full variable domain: EAGVAQSPRYKIIEKRQSVAFWCNPISGHATLYWYQQILGQGPKLLIQFQNNGVVDDSQLPKDRFSAERLKGVDSTLKIQPAKLEDSAVYLCASSSPLFANTIYFGEGSWLTVV.

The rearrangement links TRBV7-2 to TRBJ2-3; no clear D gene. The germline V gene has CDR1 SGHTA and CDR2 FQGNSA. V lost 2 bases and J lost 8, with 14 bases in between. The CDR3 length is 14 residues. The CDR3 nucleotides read TGTGCCAGCAGCTTAAGGCCTCGGTGGGGTACGCAGTATTTT. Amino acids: CASSLRPRWGTQYF.

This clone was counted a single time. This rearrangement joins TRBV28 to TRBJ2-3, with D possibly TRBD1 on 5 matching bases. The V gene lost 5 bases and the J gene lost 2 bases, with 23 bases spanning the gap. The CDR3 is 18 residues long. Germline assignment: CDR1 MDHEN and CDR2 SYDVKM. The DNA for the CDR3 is TGTGCCAGCAGTAGCCTGGGGCGGAAGGGGTGGGACACAGATACGCAGTATTTT. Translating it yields CASSSLGRKGWDTDTQYF.

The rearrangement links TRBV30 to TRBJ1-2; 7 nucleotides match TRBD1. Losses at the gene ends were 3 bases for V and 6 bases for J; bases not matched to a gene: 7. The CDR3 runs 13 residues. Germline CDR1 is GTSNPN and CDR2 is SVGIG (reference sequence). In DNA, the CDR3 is TGTGCCTGGAGCCCGGGACAGCACAATGGCTACACCTTC. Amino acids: CAWSPGQHNGYTF. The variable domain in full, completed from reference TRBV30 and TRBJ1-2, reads SQTIHQWPATLVQPVGSPLSLECTVEGTSNPNLYWYRQAAGRGLQLLFYSVGIGQISSEVPQNLSASRPQDRQFILSSKKLLLSDSGFYLCAWSPGQHNGYTFGSGTRLTVV.

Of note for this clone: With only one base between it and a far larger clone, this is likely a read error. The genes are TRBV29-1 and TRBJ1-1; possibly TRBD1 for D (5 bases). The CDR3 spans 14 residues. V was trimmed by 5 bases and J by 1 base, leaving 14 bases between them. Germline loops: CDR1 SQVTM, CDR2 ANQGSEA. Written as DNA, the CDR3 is TGCAGCGTTTCCTCCGGGGCGTCGAACACTGAAGCTTTCTTT. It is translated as CSVSSGASNTEAFF.

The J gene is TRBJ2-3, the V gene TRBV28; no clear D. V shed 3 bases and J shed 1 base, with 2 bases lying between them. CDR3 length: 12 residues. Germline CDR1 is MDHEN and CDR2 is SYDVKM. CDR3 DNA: TGTGCCAGCAGTTTGGGCACAGATACGCAGTATTTT. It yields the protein CASSLGTDTQYF.

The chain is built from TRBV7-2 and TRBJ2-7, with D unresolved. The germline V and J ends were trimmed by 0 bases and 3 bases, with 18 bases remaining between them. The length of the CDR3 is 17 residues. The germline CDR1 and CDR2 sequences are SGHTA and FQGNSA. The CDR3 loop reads CASSLARSMATYYEQYF. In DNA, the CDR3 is TGTGCCAGCAGCTTAGCGCGAAGCATGGCCACCTACTACGAGCAGTACTTC. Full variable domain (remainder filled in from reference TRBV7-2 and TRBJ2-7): GAGVSQSPSNKVTEKGKDVELRCDPISGHTALYWYRQSLGQGLEFLIYFQGNSAPDKSGLPSDRFSAERTGGSVSTLTIQRTQQEDSAVYLCASSLARSMATYYEQYFGPGTRLTVT.

In DNA form, the CDR3 reads TGCGCCAGCAGCTCCCCAACTGTCCCACAGGGGGGAAACACTGAAGCTTTCTTT. This encodes CASSSPTVPQGGNTEAFF. The chain employs TRBV5-1 and TRBJ1-1; 8 bases are a match to TRBD1. Germline V gives CDR1 SGHRS, CDR2 YFSETQ. The ends lost 3 bases at V and 2 bases at J; junction bases unmatched: 15. This CDR3 is 18 amino acids long.

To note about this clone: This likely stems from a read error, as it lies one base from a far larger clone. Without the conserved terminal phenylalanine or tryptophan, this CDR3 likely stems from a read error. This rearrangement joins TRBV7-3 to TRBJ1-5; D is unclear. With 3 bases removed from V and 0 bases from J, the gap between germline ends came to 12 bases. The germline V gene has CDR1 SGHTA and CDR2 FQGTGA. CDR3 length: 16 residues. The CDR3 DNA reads TGTGCCAGCAGCTTGGGCCTCCAAGCTAGCAATCAGCCCCAGCATTCT. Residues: CASSLGLQASNQPQHS.

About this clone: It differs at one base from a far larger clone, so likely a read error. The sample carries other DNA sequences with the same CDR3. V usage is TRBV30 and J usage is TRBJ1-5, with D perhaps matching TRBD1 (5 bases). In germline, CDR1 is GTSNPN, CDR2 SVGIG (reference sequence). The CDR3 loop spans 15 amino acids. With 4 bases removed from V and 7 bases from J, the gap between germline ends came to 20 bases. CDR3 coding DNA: TGTGCCTGGACTTCCCCTACTTGGAGGGGCCAGCCCCAGCATTTT. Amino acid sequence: CAWTSPTWRGQPQHF.

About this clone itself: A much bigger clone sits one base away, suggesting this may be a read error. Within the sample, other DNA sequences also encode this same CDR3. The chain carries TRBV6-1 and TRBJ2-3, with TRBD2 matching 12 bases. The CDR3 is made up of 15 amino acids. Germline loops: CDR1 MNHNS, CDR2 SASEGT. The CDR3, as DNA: TGTGCTAGCACTCTAGCGGGAGGGAGCACAGATACGCAGTATTTT. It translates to CASTLAGGSTDTQYF.

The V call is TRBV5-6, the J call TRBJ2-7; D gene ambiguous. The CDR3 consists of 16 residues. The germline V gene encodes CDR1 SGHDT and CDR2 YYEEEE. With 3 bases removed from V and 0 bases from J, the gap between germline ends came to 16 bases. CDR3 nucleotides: TGTGCCAGCAGCTCCACCTACCGACTGACCTCCTACGAGCAGTACTTC. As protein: CASSSTYRLTSYEQYF.

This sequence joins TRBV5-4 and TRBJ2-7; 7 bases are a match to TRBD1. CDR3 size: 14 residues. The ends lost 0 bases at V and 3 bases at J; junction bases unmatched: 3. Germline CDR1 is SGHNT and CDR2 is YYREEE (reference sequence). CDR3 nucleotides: TGTGCCAGCAGCTTGGGACAGGGCTACTACGAGCAGTACTTC. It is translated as CASSLGQGYYEQYF.

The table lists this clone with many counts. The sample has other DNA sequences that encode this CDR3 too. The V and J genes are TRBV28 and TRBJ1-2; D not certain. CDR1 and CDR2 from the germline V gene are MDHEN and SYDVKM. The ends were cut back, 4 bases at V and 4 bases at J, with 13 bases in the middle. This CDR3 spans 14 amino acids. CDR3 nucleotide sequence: TGTGCCAGCAGTTCGCCCGGGAGATCCTATGGCTACACCTTC. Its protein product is CASSSPGRSYGYTF.

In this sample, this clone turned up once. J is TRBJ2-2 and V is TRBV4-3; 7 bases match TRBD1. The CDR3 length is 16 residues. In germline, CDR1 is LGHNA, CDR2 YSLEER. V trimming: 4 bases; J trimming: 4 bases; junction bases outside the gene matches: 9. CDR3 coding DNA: TGCGCCAGCAGCCCAATCGTCGGGACAGTCACCGGGGAGCTGTTTTTT. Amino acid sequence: CASSPIVGTVTGELFF.

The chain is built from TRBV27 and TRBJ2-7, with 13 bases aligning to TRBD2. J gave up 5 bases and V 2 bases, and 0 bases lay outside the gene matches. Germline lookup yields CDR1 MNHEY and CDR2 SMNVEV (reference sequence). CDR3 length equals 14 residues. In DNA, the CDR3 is TGTGCCAGCAGTTTAGGGACTAGCGGGAACGAGCAGTACTTC. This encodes CASSLGTSGNEQYF.

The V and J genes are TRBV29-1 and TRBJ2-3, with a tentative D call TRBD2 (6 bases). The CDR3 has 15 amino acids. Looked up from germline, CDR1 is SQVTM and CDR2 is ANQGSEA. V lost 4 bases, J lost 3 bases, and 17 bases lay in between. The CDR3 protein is CSVALMAGPTDTQYF. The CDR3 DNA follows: TGCAGCGTTGCTCTTATGGCGGGACCAACAGATACGCAGTATTTT.

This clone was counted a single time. The CDR3 loop is CSVEVQNTDTQYF. CDR3 in DNA: TGCAGCGTTGAGGTCCAAAACACAGATACGCAGTATTTT. The chain is built from TRBV29-1 and TRBJ2-3; D uncertain. Germline V gene data show CDR1 as SQVTM and CDR2 as ANQGSEA. Trimming pared 3 bases from V and 2 bases from J, leaving 9 bases between. The CDR3 consists of 13 residues.

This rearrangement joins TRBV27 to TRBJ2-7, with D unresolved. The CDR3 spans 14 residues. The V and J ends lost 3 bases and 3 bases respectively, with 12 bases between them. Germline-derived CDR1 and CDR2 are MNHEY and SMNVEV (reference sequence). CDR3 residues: CASSFGSGVYEQYF. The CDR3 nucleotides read TGTGCCAGCAGTTTTGGATCGGGCGTCTACGAGCAGTACTTC.

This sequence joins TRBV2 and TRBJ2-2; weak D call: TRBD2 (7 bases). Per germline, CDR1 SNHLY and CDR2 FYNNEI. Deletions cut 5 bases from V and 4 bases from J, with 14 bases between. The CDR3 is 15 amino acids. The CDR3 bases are TGTGCCAGCAGTAGGGACACGGGGGGCACCGGGGAGCTGTTTTTT. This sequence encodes CASSRDTGGTGELFF.

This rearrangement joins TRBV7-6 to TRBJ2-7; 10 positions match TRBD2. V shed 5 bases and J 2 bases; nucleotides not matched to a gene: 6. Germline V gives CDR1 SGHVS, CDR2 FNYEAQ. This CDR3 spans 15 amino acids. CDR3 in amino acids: CASSIRTSGTYEQYF. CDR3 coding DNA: TGTGCCAGCAGCATCCGGACTAGCGGAACCTACGAGCAGTACTTC. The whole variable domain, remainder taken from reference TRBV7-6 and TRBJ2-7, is GAGVSQSPRYKVTKRGQDVALRCDPISGHVSLYWYRQALGQGPEFLTYFNYEAQQDKSGLPNDRFSAERPEGSISTLTIQRTEQRDSAMYRCASSIRTSGTYEQYFGPGTRLTVT.

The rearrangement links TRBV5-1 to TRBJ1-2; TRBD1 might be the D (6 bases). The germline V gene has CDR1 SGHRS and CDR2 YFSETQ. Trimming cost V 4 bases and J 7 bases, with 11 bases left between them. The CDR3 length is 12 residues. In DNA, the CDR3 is TGCGCCAGCAGCCCCACAGGGTTTGGCTACACCTTC. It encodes CASSPTGFGYTF.

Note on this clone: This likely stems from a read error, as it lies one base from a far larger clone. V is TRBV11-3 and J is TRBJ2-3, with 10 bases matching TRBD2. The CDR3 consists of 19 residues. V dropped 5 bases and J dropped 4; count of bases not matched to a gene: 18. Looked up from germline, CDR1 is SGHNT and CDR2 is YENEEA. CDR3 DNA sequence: TGTGCCAGCAGCGACAGAAGGGGAGGACTAGCGGTAGTGGCAGATACGCAGTATTTT. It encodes CASSDRRGGLAVVADTQYF.

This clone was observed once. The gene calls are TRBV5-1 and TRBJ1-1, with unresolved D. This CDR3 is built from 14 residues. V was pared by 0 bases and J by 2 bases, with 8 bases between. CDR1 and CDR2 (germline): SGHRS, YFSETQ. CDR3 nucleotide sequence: TGCGCCAGCAGCTTGGTCGAGGCTAACACTGAAGCTTTCTTT. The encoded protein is CASSLVEANTEAFF.

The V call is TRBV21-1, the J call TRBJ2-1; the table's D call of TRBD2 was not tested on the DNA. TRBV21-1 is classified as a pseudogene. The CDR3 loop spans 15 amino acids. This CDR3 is CASSNSRGSYNEQFF. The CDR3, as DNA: TGTGCCAGCAGCAACTCACGGGGCTCCTACAATGAGCAGTTCTTC.

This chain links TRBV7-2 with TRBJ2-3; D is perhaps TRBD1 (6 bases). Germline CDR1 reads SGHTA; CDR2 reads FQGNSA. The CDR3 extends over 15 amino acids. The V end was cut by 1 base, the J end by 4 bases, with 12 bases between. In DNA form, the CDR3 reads TGTGCCAGCAGCTTAGGATCAGGGGCTGCAGATACGCAGTATTTT. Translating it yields CASSLGSGAADTQYF.

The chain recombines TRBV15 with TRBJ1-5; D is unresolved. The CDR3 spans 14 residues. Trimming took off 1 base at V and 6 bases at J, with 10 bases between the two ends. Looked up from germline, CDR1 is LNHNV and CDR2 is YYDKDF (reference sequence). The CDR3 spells CATSRAIVGQPQHF. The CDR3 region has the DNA TGTGCCACCAGCAGAGCTATCGTGGGTCAGCCCCAGCATTTT.

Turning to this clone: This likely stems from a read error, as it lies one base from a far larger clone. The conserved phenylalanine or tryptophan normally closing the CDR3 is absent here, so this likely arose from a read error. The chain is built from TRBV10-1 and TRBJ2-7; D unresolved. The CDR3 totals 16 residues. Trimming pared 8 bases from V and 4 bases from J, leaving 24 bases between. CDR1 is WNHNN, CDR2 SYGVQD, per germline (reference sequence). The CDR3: CASRMVGDSIRYEQYS. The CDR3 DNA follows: TGCGCCAGCCGGATGGTAGGAGACTCTATCCGGTACGAGCAGTACTCC.

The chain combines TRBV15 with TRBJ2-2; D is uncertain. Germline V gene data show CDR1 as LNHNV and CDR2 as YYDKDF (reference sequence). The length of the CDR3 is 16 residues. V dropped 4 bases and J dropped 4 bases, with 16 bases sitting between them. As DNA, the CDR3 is TGTGCCACCAGCACTTTAGATAACTTTCCCACCGGGGAGCTGTTTTTT. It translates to CATSTLDNFPTGELFF.